This record looks at one TCR beta chain sequence and its context. The germline V gene has CDR1 LGHDT and CDR2 YNNKEL (reference sequence). The V gene end was trimmed by 1 base and the J gene end by 0 bases; junction bases not matched to a gene: 20. The CDR3 consists of 22 residues. Profiling relied on immunoSEQ multiplex PCR, and the TCRdb table lists in-frame clones only, not all of them. Of about 50,000 clones in the sample, over 90% are singletons; the top ten hold 23%. These data are taken from a study of control samples from healthy donors and cancer patients. The receptor comes from a woman between 50 and 59 years old with head and neck cancer. The chain has TRBV3-1 (or the pseudogene TRBV3-2) and TRBJ2-2; 7 bases are shared with TRBD1. The specimen sequenced was PBMCs. The CDR3 spells CASSQGGLNRGAEPSNTGELFF. CDR3 coding DNA: TGTGCCAGCAGCCAAGGAGGCCTTAACAGGGGCGCGGAGCCTTCGAACACCGGGGAGCTGTTTTTT.